The clone carrying this T cell receptor (beta chain) came up many times. Its antigen is currently unknown. Unique molecular identifiers were present in the TCR beta cDNA libraries. Approximately 450,000 cDNA molecules were recovered from an input of roughly 0.85 to 10 million T cells. MiXCR was run by TCRdb on the PCR reads, yielding one entry per CDR3 protein. The table records hundreds of thousands of distinct CDR3 sequences, less than 35% of them present only once. The record originates from a study of post-analysis software for immune sequencing data. Whole-study context: The cohort encompassed relapsing-remitting, secondary progressive and progressive-relapsing multiple sclerosis disease courses. Study findings and constraints: Significantly lower normalized Chao1 diversity was found in patients with multiple sclerosis relative to controls. The study found TRBV5-6, TRBV5-1 and TRBV20-1 among five or six TRBV segments more frequent in patients than controls.

The germline gives CDR1 MNHEY, CDR2 SVGAGI. V shed 6 bases and J 7 bases; nucleotides not matched to a gene: 2. The CDR3 covers 12 residues. The chain employs TRBV6-5 and TRBJ1-2; 10 bases align to TRBD1. The specimen was blood. The TCR comes from a girl under 18 with multiple sclerosis. The CDR3 sequence is CASSRTGGGYTF. Here the CDR3 DNA reads TGTGCCAGCAGCCGGACAGGGGGTGGCTACACCTTC.